This TCR beta chain was captured in a study of regulatory T cells in long-lasting Graves disease. Time point in this sample: newly diagnosed GD, antithyroid drugs for less than 3 months. Generation of the TCR library employed RNA extracted from PBMCs. V lost 1 base, J lost 5 bases, and 11 bases lay in between. The CDR3 has 15 residues. In germline, CDR1 is KGHDR, CDR2 SFDVKD. In this sample, this clonotype turned up many times. TCR beta libraries were built with iRepertoire HTBI primers and Arm-PCR of CDR3 regions. TCRdb re-called the multiplex PCR reads with MiXCR, one entry per CDR3 protein. The sample records about 210,000 distinct CDR3 sequences, approximately 18% being singletons. These same data were also listed under a study on T cells in Graves' hyperthyroidism and ophthalmopathy.

This specimen was peripheral blood mononuclear cells (PBMCs), taken at new diagnosis, from a patient treated with antithyroid drugs. The chain joins TRBV24-1 to TRBJ2-1; D perhaps matches TRBD2 (6 bases). This clonotype was obtained from a woman in her thirties with Graves disease. CDR3 region: CATSDFSGVDNEQFF. The DNA for the CDR3 is TGTGCCACCAGTGATTTTTCGGGAGTGGACAATGAGCAGTTCTTC.